The T cell receptor (beta chain) described here comes from a study of CD8 T cells in Susac syndrome. With random hexamers, about 0.5 to 1 ug RNA was reverse transcribed. MiXCR, run by TCRdb on the immunoSEQ multiplex PCR reads, gives a single entry per CDR3 protein. The sample lists a few hundred thousand distinct CDR3 sequences, approximately 95% occurring once. The CDR3 runs to 15 residues. V dropped 5 bases and J dropped 0 bases, with 13 bases sitting between them. The chain carries TRBV12-3 or TRBV12-4 and TRBJ1-1, with D tentatively TRBD1 (6 bases). The clonotype was recovered from a human donor with multiple sclerosis. The sequenced sample consisted of CD4+ T cells from PBMCs. For the CDR3, the DNA is TGTGCCAGCAGTCGAACAGGGATTCTGAACACTGAAGCTTTCTTT. It encodes CASSRTGILNTEAFF.